These 25 T cell receptor beta chains were sequenced from one sample in a study of cytomegalovirus exposure and HLA in healthy donors. With 60 Vbeta and 13 Jbeta primers, the PCR was carried out. Produced via immunoSEQ multiplex PCR; TCRdb's table is partial and in-frame only. The data show 95,000 to 150,000 clones, and the top ten clones hold about 2.5%. Sequenced input: PBMCs. These receptor sequences come from a man aged 25 to 40 in good health and CMV-seronegative.

CDR3 in amino acids: CARSPGTSGYNEQFF. The DNA of the CDR3 is TGTGCCAGAAGCCCCGGGACTAGCGGTTACAATGAGCAGTTCTTC. V is TRBV5-3 and J is TRBJ2-1; 11 bases fit TRBD2. TRBV5-3 is filed as an ORF, its function uncertain. J was trimmed by 4 bases and V by 4 bases; bases with no gene match: 4. This CDR3 has 15 residues.

V gene TRBV11-2 combines with J gene TRBJ2-3, with 10 bases identical to TRBD1. This CDR3 has 14 residues. Germline V gene data show CDR1 as SGHAT and CDR2 as FQNNGV. After removal of 4 bases from V and 5 bases from J, the junction contained 3 bases not matched to a gene. CDR3 bases: TGTGCCAGCAGCTGGGGACAGGGGAAAGATACGCAGTATTTT. Amino acids: CASSWGQGKDTQYF.

This chain links TRBV2 with TRBJ2-1; D not resolved. Germline V gene lookup returns CDR1 SNHLY and CDR2 FYNNEI. Trimming cost V 4 bases and J 8 bases, with 12 bases left between them. The CDR3 totals 13 residues. In nucleotides, the CDR3 is TGTGCCAGCAGTGTGTTTCTCAGCGATGAGCAGTTCTTC. It is translated as CASSVFLSDEQFF. The variable domain in full, with the rest retrieved from reference TRBV2 and TRBJ2-1, is EPEVTQTPSHQVTQMGQEVILRCVPISNHLYFYWYRQILGQKVEFLVSFYNNEISEKSEIFDDQFSVERPDGSNFTLKIRSTKLEDSAMYFCASSVFLSDEQFFGPGTRLTVL.

The CDR3 is CASSQEGSGLGWNEQFF. The DNA for the CDR3 is TGCGCCAGCAGCCAAGAGGGGTCGGGACTCGGGTGGAATGAGCAGTTCTTC. This rearrangement joins TRBV4-3 to TRBJ2-1; tentative D call: TRBD2 (6 bases). The germline V gene encodes CDR1 LGHNA and CDR2 YSLEER. The CDR3 covers 17 residues. V dropped 0 bases and J dropped 7 bases, with 19 bases sitting between them.

J is TRBJ1-1 and V is TRBV6-6; tentative D call: TRBD1 (5 bases). The germline gives CDR1 MNHNY, CDR2 SVGAGI (reference sequence). The CDR3 sequence is 16 residues long. V gave up 4 bases and J gave up 0 bases, with 15 bases separating them. The CDR3 loop is CASSSPSGRVNTEAFF. The CDR3 DNA sequence: TGTGCCAGCAGTTCCCCATCAGGCAGGGTGAACACTGAAGCTTTCTTT.

The chain recombines TRBV11-2 with TRBJ2-2; 11 bases are shared with TRBD1. Looked up from germline, CDR1 is SGHAT and CDR2 is FQNNGV. The trim removed 0 bases at V and 3 bases at J, leaving 6 bases unmatched. This CDR3 region has 18 residues. CDR3 amino acids: CASSLEGQGGLDTGELFF. In DNA form, the CDR3 reads TGTGCCAGCAGCTTAGAGGGACAGGGGGGGTTGGACACCGGGGAGCTGTTTTTT.

The chain uses TRBV5-1 and TRBJ2-3; D not resolved. Trimming shortened V by 3 bases and J by 1 base, and 6 bases separated the two germline ends. The CDR3 sequence is 13 residues long. Per germline, CDR1 SGHRS and CDR2 YFSETQ. The chain's CDR3 is CASSSPGTDTQYF. The CDR3 DNA follows: TGCGCCAGCAGCTCGCCGGGCACAGATACGCAGTATTTT. The full variable domain, with the rest looked up from reference TRBV5-1 and TRBJ2-3, is KAGVTQTPRYLIKTRGQQVTLSCSPISGHRSVSWYQQTPGQGLQFLFEYFSETQRNKGNFPGRFSGRQFSNSRSEMNVSTLELGDSALYLCASSSPGTDTQYFGPGTRLTVL.

This chain uses TRBV10-1 with TRBJ1-2, with a possible D match to TRBD1 (6 bases). V shed 6 bases and J shed 5 bases, with 16 bases lying between them. From germline, CDR1 is WNHNN and CDR2 SYGVQD (reference sequence). This CDR3 region has 14 residues. The DNA for the CDR3 is TGCGCCAGCAGCAGGACAGCCTACCTTTATGGCTACACCTTC. This translates into CASSRTAYLYGYTF.

This chain uses TRBV9 with TRBJ2-2, with 10 bases lining up with TRBD2. With 4 bases clipped from V and 9 bases from J, the junction kept 6 bases outside the gene matches. Germline CDR1 and CDR2: SGDLS and YYNGEE. The CDR3 length is 14 residues. CDR3 nucleotide sequence: TGTGCCAGCAGCCCACCTAGCGGGAGCAGGGAGCTGTTTTTT. Amino acid sequence: CASSPPSGSRELFF. The entire variable domain, with the rest obtained from reference TRBV9 and TRBJ2-2, is as follows: DSGVTQTPKHLITATGQRVTLRCSPRSGDLSVYWYQQSLDQGLQFLIQYYNGEERAKGNILERFSAQQFPDLHSELNLSSLELGDSALYFCASSPPSGSRELFFGEGSRLTVL.

The chain couples TRBV7-9 to TRBJ1-2; 8 nucleotides align to TRBD1. V lost 3 bases and J lost 6; bases outside the gene matches: 6. CDR1 is SEHNR, CDR2 FQNEAQ, per germline (reference sequence). The CDR3 is 14 residues long. Here the CDR3 reads CASSLPVTGDGYTF. CDR3 nucleotide sequence: TGTGCCAGCAGCTTGCCGGTGACAGGGGATGGCTACACCTTC.

The chain has TRBV19 and TRBJ2-7; 9 bases are shared with TRBD1. Per germline, CDR1 LNHDA and CDR2 SQIVND (reference sequence). This CDR3 has 14 amino acids. The trim removed 5 bases at V and 3 bases at J, leaving 5 bases unmatched. The CDR3, as DNA: TGTGCCAGTAGTTCGGGACAGGGTGGCTACGAGCAGTACTTC. Its protein product is CASSSGQGGYEQYF.

The chain recombines TRBV28 with TRBJ2-7, with D possibly matching TRBD1 (5 bases). Germline CDR1 MDHEN, CDR2 SYDVKM. The length of the CDR3 is 14 residues. V was cut by 3 bases and J by 1 base, with 10 bases left in between. This CDR3 reads CASSFKGSSYEQYF. CDR3 in DNA: TGTGCCAGCAGTTTCAAGGGGTCATCCTACGAGCAGTACTTC. Full variable domain (remainder filled in from reference TRBV28 and TRBJ2-7): DVKVTQSSRYLVKRTGEKVFLECVQDMDHENMFWYRQDPGLGLRLIYFSYDVKMKEKGDIPEGYSVSREKKERFSLILESASTNQTSMYLCASSFKGSSYEQYFGPGTRLTVT.

The chain uses TRBV4-1 and TRBJ2-1, with a possible D match to TRBD2 (6 bases). The CDR3 covers 16 residues. Trimming left V 7 bases short and J 0 bases short, with 16 bases between. Germline V gene sequence: CDR1 MGHRA, CDR2 YSYEKL. The CDR3 coding sequence is TGCGCCAGCAACTCTCCGGGAGCCGACTCCTACAATGAGCAGTTCTTC. Protein product: CASNSPGADSYNEQFF.

The chain recombines TRBV5-1 with TRBJ2-5; TRBD1 matches 10 bases. The J call may be faulty, since TRBJ2-7 better matches the DNA end. The germline CDR1 and CDR2 sequences are SGHRS and YFSETQ. This CDR3 has 16 residues. Here the CDR3 DNA reads TGCGCCAGCAGCCCACAGGGACAGGGGACAACCTACGAGCAGTACTTC. Translated: CASSPQGQGTTYEQYF.

The chain uses TRBV6-6 and TRBJ1-2; D ambiguous. V lost 2 bases and J 9 bases, leaving 13 bases between the germline ends. Germline-derived CDR1 and CDR2 are MNHNY and SVGAGI (reference sequence). CDR3 length: 13 residues. The DNA of the CDR3 is TGTGCCAGCAGTTACCCCTTACTGGGCAGCTACACCTTC. This gives the protein CASSYPLLGSYTF.

The chain employs TRBV4-1 and TRBJ1-6; D is ambiguous. The CDR3 is made up of 16 amino acids. Germline lookup yields CDR1 MGHRA and CDR2 YSYEKL. V gave up 5 bases and J gave up 2 bases, with 13 bases separating them. The CDR3 nucleotides are TGCGCCAGCAGCGCAGAAGAGGGCACCTATAATTCACCCCTCCACTTT. Translating gives CASSAEEGTYNSPLHF.

The chain links TRBV10-3 to TRBJ2-3; maybe TRBD2 (5 bases). This CDR3 is built from 14 residues. Germline CDR1 reads ENHRY; CDR2 reads SYGVKD. V was clipped by 5 bases and J by 6 bases, with 15 bases between them. The CDR3 DNA reads TGTGCCATCAGTCTTGGCGGGCCCCAGGATACGCAGTATTTT. Residues: CAISLGGPQDTQYF.

The chain recombines TRBV5-6 with TRBJ1-2; D is possibly TRBD1 (6 bases). Per the germline V gene, CDR1 is SGHDT and CDR2 is YYEEEE. Trimming left V 0 bases short and J 4 bases short, with 13 bases between. This CDR3 spans 15 amino acids. DNA for the CDR3: TGTGCCAGCAGCTTGGTGGCAGGGGATAGCTATGGCTACACCTTC. This sequence encodes CASSLVAGDSYGYTF. Looking up the rest from reference TRBV5-6 and TRBJ1-2 gives the full variable domain: DAGVTQSPTHLIKTRGQQVTLRCSPKSGHDTVSWYQQALGQGPQFIFQYYEEEERQRGNFPDRFSGHQFPNYSSELNVNALLLGDSALYLCASSLVAGDSYGYTFGSGTRLTVV.

CDR3 nucleotide sequence: TGTGCCAGCAGTCCCCCCGGACAGGGCCGCCACGAGCAGTACTTC. This codes for CASSPPGQGRHEQYF. The chain joins TRBV28 to TRBJ2-7; the match to TRBD1 covers 8 bases. The germline V gene has CDR1 MDHEN and CDR2 SYDVKM. Trimming took 5 bases from V and 5 from J; bases not matched to a gene: 11. The CDR3 loop spans 15 amino acids. The full variable domain, rest sourced from reference TRBV28 and TRBJ2-7, is DVKVTQSSRYLVKRTGEKVFLECVQDMDHENMFWYRQDPGLGLRLIYFSYDVKMKEKGDIPEGYSVSREKKERFSLILESASTNQTSMYLCASSPPGQGRHEQYFGPGTRLTVT.

This chain connects TRBV11-2 to TRBJ2-3; no clear D gene. CDR3 length: 13 amino acids. V lost 1 base to trimming and J lost 6 bases, with 8 bases between them. Germline assignment: CDR1 SGHAT and CDR2 FQNNGV. The CDR3 sequence is CASSLALLDTQYF. CDR3 coding DNA: TGTGCCAGCAGCTTAGCCCTATTGGATACGCAGTATTTT.

The rearrangement uses TRBV13 and TRBJ2-3; 7 positions agree with TRBD2. The germline CDR1 and CDR2 sequences are PRHDT and FYEKMQ (reference sequence). The length of the CDR3 is 15 residues. Trimming took 6 bases from V and 2 from J; bases not matched to a gene: 8. CDR3 nucleotide sequence: TGTGCCAGCAGGTCGCGGGGAGGGAACACAGATACGCAGTATTTT. Its translation: CASRSRGGNTDTQYF.

The chain combines TRBV6-4 with TRBJ1-6, with D hard to call. Trimming shortened V by 2 bases and J by 6 bases, and 5 bases separated the two germline ends. The CDR3 consists of 13 residues. The germline gives CDR1 MRHNA, CDR2 SNTAGT. The CDR3 region has the DNA TGTGCCAGCAGTGACACAACTAATTCACCCCTCCACTTT. Residues: CASSDTTNSPLHF.

The V call is TRBV7-8, the J call TRBJ1-2, with 7 bases identical to TRBD1. J lost 1 base, V lost 3 bases, and 8 bases had no gene match. The CDR3 sequence is 16 residues long. Germline V CDR1 and CDR2: SGHVS, FQNEAQ. CDR3 residues: CASSLVGQAFNYGYTF. As DNA, the CDR3 is TGTGCCAGCAGCTTGGTTGGACAGGCCTTTAACTATGGCTACACCTTC.

The chain employs TRBV5-1 and TRBJ2-7, with 9 bases lining up with TRBD1. The length of the CDR3 is 15 residues. Germline assignment: CDR1 SGHRS and CDR2 YFSETQ. The J segment lost 2 bases and the V segment lost 2 bases, leaving 5 bases of the junction unmatched. The CDR3 coding sequence is TGCGCCAGCAGCTTAGCGGGACAGGGCCCCTACGAGCAGTACTTC. Amino acids: CASSLAGQGPYEQYF. Looking up the rest from reference TRBV5-1 and TRBJ2-7 gives the full variable domain: KAGVTQTPRYLIKTRGQQVTLSCSPISGHRSVSWYQQTPGQGLQFLFEYFSETQRNKGNFPGRFSGRQFSNSRSEMNVSTLELGDSALYLCASSLAGQGPYEQYFGPGTRLTVT.

The chain is built from TRBV2 and TRBJ2-5, with 7 bases fitting TRBD1. CDR1 is SNHLY and CDR2 is FYNNEI in the germline V gene. The CDR3 length is 13 residues. The V segment lost 6 bases and the J segment 1 base; nucleotides outside the gene matches: 2. The CDR3 DNA reads TGTGCCAGCAGACAGGGGTTCCAAGAGACCCAGTACTTC. Translated: CASRQGFQETQYF.